Detailed here is one T cell receptor beta chain. There are 15 residues in the CDR3. The V gene's germline CDR1 is DFQATT and CDR2 SNEGSKA (reference sequence). Trimming cost V 4 bases and J 3 bases, with 18 bases left between them. This sample is part of a study of regulatory T cells in long-lasting Graves disease. Indicated time point: newly diagnosed GD, antithyroid drugs for less than 3 months. PBMC RNA was the source of the TCR library. Construction of TCR beta libraries relied on iRepertoire HTBI primers and on Arm-PCR targeting CDR3 regions. MiXCR was run by TCRdb on the multiplex PCR reads, yielding one entry per CDR3 protein. There are about 540,000 distinct CDR3 sequences in the sample; roughly 13% occur only once, and under 10% lies in the top ten. Another study also made use of these data, one on T cells in Graves' hyperthyroidism and ophthalmopathy.

The material sequenced was peripheral blood mononuclear cells (PBMCs), taken at new diagnosis, from a patient treated with antithyroid drugs. The sequence was collected from a man aged 25 to 40 with Graves disease. V and J are TRBV20-1 and TRBJ1-1, with D tentatively TRBD1 (6 bases). The CDR3 nucleotides are TGCAGTGCTAAAAACAGGGAGACATTCCACACTGAAGCTTTCTTT. It encodes CSAKNRETFHTEAFF.